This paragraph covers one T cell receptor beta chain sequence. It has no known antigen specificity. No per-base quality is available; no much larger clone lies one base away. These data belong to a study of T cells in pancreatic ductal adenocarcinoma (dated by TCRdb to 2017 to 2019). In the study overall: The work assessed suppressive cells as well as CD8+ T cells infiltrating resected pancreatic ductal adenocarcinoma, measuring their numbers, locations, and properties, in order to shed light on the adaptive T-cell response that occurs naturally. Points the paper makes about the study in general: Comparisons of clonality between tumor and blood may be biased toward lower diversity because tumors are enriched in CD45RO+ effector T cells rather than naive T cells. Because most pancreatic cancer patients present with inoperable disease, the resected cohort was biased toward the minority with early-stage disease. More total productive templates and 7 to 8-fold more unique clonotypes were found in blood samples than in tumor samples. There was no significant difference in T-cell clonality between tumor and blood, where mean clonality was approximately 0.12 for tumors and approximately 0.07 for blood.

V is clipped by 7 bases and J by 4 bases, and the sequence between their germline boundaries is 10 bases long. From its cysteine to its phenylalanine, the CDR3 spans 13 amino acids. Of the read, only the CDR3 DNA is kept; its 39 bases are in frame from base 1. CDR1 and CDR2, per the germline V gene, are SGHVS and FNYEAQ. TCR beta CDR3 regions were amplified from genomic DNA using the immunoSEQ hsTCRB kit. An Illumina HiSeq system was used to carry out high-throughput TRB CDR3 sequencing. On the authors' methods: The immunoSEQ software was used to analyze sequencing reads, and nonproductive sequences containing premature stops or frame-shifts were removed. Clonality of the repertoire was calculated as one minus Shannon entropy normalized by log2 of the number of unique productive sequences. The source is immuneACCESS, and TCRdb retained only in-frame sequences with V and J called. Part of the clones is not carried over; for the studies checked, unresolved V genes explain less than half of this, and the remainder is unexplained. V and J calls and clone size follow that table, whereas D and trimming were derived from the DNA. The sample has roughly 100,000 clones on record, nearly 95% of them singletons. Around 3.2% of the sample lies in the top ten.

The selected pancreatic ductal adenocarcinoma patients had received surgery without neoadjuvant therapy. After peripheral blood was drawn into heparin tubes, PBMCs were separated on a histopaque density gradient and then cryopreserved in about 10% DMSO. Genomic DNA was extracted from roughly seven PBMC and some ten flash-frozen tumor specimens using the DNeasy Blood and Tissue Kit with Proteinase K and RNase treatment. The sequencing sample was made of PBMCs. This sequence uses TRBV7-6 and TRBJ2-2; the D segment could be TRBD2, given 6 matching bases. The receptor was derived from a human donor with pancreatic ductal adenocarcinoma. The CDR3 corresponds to CASIGGSTGELFF. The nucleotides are TGTGCCAGCATCGGAGGGTCCACCGGGGAGCTGTTTTTT.